This T cell receptor (beta chain) was sequenced for a study of monozygotic twins with inflammatory bowel disease. The template switching step added UMIs that contained a 6-nucleotide sample barcode. From the 5' RACE reads, TCRdb lists one entry per CDR3 protein and no DNA. Across nearly 450,000 distinct CDR3 sequences, the top ten clones capture 2% to 2.5% of the sample. The CDR3 contains 15 residues. Germline lookup yields CDR1 SGHRS and CDR2 YFSETQ. This sequence originates from a human donor with ulcerative colitis or Crohn's disease, or a healthy co-twin of an affected twin (not recorded which). The V gene is TRBV5-1, the J gene TRBJ2-1; TCRdb designates TRBD1, a call that cannot be tested without DNA. Source material: blood. CDR3 sequence: CASSPRQGPYNEQFF. Full variable domain (remainder filled in from reference TRBV5-1 and TRBJ2-1): KAGVTQTPRYLIKTRGQQVTLSCSPISGHRSVSWYQQTPGQGLQFLFEYFSETQRNKGNFPGRFSGRQFSNSRSEMNVSTLELGDSALYLCASSPRQGPYNEQFFGPGTRLTVL.